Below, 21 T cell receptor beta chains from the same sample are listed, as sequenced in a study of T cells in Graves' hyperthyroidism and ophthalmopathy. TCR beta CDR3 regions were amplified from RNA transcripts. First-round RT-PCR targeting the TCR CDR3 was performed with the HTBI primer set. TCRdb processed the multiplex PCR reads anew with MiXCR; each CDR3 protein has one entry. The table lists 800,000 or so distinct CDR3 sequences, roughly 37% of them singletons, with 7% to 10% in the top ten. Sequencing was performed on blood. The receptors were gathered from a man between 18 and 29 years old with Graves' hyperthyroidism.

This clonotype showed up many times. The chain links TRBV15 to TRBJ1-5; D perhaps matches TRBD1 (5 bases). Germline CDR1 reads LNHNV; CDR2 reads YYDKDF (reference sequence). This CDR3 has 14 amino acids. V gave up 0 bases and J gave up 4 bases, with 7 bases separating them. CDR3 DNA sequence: TGTGCCACCAGCAGAGAACAGGAAAATCAGCCCCAGCATTTT. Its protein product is CATSREQENQPQHF.

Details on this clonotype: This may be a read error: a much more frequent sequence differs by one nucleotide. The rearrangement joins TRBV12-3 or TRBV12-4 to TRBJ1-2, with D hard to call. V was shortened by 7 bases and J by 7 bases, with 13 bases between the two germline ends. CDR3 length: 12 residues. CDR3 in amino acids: CASMGGCSGYTF. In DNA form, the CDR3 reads TGTGCCAGCATGGGAGGGTGTAGTGGCTACACCTTC.

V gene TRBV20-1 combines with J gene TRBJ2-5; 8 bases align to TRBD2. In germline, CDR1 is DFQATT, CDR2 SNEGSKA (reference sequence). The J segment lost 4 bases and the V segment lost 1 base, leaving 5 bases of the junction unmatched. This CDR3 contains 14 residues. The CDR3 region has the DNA TGCAGTGCTAGAGCTGCGGGGGGTGCAGAGACCCAGTACTTC. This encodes CSARAAGGAETQYF.

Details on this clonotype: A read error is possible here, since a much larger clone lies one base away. The CDR3 reads CASSLAPISYEQYF. As DNA, the CDR3 is TGTGCCAGCAGCTTAGCGCCGATTTCCTACGAGCAGTACTTC. This chain connects TRBV27 to TRBJ2-7; D possibly corresponds to TRBD2 (5 bases). CDR1 is MNHEY, CDR2 SMNVEV, per germline (reference sequence). The CDR3 consists of 14 residues. Trimming removed 6 bases from V and 1 base from J, with 13 bases in between.

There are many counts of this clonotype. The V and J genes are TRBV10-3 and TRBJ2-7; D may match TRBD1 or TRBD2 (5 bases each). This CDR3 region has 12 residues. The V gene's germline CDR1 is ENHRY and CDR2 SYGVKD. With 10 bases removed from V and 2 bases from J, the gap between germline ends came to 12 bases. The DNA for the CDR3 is TGTGCCACCCGGGACCGAACCTACGAGCAGTACTTC. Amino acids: CATRDRTYEQYF.

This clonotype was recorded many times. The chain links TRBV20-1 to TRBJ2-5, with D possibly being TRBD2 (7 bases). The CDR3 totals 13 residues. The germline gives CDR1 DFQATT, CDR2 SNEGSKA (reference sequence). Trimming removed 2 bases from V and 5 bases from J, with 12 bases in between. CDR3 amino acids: CSARRRGPETQYF. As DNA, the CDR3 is TGCAGTGCTAGACGGCGGGGGCCGGAGACCCAGTACTTC.

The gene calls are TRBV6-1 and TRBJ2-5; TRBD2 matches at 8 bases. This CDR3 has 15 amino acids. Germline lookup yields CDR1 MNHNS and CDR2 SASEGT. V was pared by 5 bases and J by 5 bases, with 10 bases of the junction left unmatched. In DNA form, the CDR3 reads TGTGCCAGCAGTTTCCAAGGGACTAGTGGGGAGACCCAGTACTTC. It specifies CASSFQGTSGETQYF.

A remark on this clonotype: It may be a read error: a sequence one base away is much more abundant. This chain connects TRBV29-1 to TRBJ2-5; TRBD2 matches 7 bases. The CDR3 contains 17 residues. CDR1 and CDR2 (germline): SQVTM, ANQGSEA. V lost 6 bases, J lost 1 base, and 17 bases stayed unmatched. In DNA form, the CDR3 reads TGCAGCGTCGGGCGGGAGACCTGGAGTCGCCTCCAAGAGACCCAGTACTTC. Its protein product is CSVGRETWSRLQETQYF.

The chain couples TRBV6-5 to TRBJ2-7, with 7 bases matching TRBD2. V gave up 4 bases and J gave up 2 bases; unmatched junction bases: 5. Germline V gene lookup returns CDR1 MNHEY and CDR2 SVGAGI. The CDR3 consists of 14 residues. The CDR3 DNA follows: TGTGCCAGCAGTTCCCAGGGAGGGACCTACGAGCAGTACTTC. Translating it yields CASSSQGGTYEQYF.

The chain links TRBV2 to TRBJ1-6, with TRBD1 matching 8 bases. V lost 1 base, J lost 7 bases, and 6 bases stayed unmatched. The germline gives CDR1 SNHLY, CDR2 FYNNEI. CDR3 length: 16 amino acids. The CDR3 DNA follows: TGTGCCAGCAGTGAAGATCAGGGGGCGGGGAATTCACCCCTCCACTTT. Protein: CASSEDQGAGNSPLHF. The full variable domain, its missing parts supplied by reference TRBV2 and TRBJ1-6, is EPEVTQTPSHQVTQMGQEVILRCVPISNHLYFYWYRQILGQKVEFLVSFYNNEISEKSEIFDDQFSVERPDGSNFTLKIRSTKLEDSAMYFCASSEDQGAGNSPLHFGNGTRLTVT.

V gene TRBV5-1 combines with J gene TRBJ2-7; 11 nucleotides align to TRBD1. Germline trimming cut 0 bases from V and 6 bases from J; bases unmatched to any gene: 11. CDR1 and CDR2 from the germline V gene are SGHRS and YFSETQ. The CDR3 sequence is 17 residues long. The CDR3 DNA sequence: TGCGCCAGCAGCTTGGGCTACGCCGGGACAGGGGGACTCGAGCAGTACTTC. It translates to CASSLGYAGTGGLEQYF.

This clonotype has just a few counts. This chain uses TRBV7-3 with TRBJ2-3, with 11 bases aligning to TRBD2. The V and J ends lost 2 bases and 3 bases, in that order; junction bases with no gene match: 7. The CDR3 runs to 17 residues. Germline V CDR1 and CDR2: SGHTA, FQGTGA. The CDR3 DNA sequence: TGTGCCAGCAGCTTAGAAGAGACTAGCGGGATTACAGATACGCAGTATTTT. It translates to CASSLEETSGITDTQYF.

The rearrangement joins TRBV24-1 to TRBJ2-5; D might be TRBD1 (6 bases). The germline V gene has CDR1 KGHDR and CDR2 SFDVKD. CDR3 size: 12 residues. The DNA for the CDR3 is TGTGCAAGGGACATACTCCAAGAGACCCAGTACTTC. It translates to CARDILQETQYF.

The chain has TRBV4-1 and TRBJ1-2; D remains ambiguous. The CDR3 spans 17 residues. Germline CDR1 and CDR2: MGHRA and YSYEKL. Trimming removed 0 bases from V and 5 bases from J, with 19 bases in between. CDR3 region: CASSQDRIRAQYYGYTF. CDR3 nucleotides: TGCGCCAGCAGCCAAGATCGTATCCGGGCCCAGTATTATGGCTACACCTTC.

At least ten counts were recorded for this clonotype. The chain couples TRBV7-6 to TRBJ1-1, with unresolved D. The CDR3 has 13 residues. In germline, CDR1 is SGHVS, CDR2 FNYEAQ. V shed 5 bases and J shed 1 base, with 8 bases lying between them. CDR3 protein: CASSLVENTEAFF. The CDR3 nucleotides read TGTGCCAGCAGCCTAGTCGAGAACACTGAAGCTTTCTTT.

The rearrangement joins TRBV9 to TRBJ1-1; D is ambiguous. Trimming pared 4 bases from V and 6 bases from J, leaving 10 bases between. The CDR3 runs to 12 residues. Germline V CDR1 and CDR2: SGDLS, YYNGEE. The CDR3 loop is CASSSEEAEAFF. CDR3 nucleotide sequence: TGTGCCAGCAGCTCGGAGGAGGCTGAAGCTTTCTTT.

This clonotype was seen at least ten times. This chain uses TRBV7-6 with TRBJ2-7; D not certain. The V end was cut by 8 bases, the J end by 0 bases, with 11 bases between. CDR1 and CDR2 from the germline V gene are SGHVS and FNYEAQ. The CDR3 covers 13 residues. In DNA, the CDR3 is TGTGCCAGCTCCTGGGGTACCTCCTACGAGCAGTACTTC. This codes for CASSWGTSYEQYF.

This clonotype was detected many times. The CDR3 sequence is CASSEFQEAFF. The CDR3 nucleotides read TGCGCCAGCAGTGAGTTCCAGGAAGCTTTCTTT. V is TRBV10-2 and J is TRBJ1-1; unclear D gene. The length of the CDR3 is 11 residues. V shed 1 base and J shed 8 bases, with 5 bases lying between them. Germline-derived CDR1 and CDR2 are WSHSY and SAAADI.

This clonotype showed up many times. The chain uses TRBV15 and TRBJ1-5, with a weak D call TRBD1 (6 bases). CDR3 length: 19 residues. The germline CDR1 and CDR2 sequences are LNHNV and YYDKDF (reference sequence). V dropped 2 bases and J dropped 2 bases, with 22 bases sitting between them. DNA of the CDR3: TGTGCCACCAGCAGAATATACCCCGAGGGGGTGGGAGGCAATCAGCCCCAGCATTTT. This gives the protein CATSRIYPEGVGGNQPQHF.

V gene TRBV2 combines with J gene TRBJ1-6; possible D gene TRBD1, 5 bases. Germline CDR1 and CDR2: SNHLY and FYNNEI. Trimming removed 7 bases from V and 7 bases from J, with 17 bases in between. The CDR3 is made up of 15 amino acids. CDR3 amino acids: CASKKGLAGNSPLHF. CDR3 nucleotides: TGTGCCAGCAAAAAGGGGCTTGCCGGAAATTCACCCCTCCACTTT.

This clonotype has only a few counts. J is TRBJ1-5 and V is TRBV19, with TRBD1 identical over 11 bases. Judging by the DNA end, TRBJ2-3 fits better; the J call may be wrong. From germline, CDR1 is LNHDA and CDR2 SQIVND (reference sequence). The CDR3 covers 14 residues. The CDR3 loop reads CATTPGTGGDTQYF. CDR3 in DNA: TGTGCCACTACACCCGGGACAGGGGGAGATACGCAGTATTTT.